What follows are 12 T cell receptor beta chains derived from one specimen sequenced in a study of OX40 agonist ivuxolimab in advanced cancers. Sequencing used immunoSEQ multiplex PCR; TCRdb keeps in-frame clones, though not all of them. The sample shows tens of thousands of clones, about 83% of them seen only once. Sequenced here: CD4+ or CD8+ T cells sorted from blood, sampled in a trial of the OX40 agonist ivuxolimab. These receptors were obtained from an adult with an advanced solid tumor such as melanoma, head and neck, liver or kidney cancer.

This sequence joins TRBV28 and TRBJ1-1, with a tentative D call TRBD1 (5 bases). V lost 0 bases, J lost 4 bases, and 9 bases lay in between. There are 14 residues in the CDR3. Germline V CDR1 and CDR2: MDHEN, SYDVKM. The CDR3 protein is CASSLWGGGTEAFF. CDR3 coding DNA: TGTGCCAGCAGTTTATGGGGGGGAGGCACTGAAGCTTTCTTT.

The chain has TRBV5-5 and TRBJ2-1; 10 bases line up with TRBD1. Looked up from germline, CDR1 is SGHKS and CDR2 is YYEKEE (reference sequence). The V gene end was trimmed by 5 bases and the J gene end by 3 bases; junction bases not matched to a gene: 5. The CDR3 is 15 amino acids. The CDR3 region has the DNA TGTGCCAGCAGTACCGGGACAGGGGTCTACAATGAGCAGTTCTTC. This translates into CASSTGTGVYNEQFF.

The chain recombines TRBV19 with TRBJ1-1, with 7 nucleotides matching TRBD1. The V segment lost 5 bases and the J segment 10 bases; nucleotides outside the gene matches: 10. Germline CDR1 is LNHDA and CDR2 is SQIVND (reference sequence). The CDR3 sequence is 13 residues long. The CDR3 loop reads CASSSNRGPGAFF. The CDR3 DNA is TGTGCCAGTAGTTCCAACAGGGGCCCGGGAGCTTTCTTT.

The rearrangement links TRBV5-8 to TRBJ2-1; 8 nucleotides match TRBD2. The CDR3 spans 18 residues. Germline V CDR1 and CDR2: SGHTS, YDEGEE. V lost 0 bases and J lost 6; bases outside the gene matches: 14. The CDR3 spells CASSLGRVSSGRRNEQFF. The CDR3 nucleotides are TGTGCCAGCAGCTTGGGCAGGGTATCCAGCGGGAGACGCAATGAGCAGTTCTTC.

The rearrangement links TRBV28 to TRBJ1-4, with TRBD1 matching 8 bases. The ends lost 6 bases at V and 3 bases at J; junction bases unmatched: 15. The CDR3 spans 18 residues. Germline V gives CDR1 MDHEN, CDR2 SYDVKM. The CDR3 loop reads CASSQDRVGSPANEKLFF. The CDR3 region has the DNA TGTGCCAGCAGCCAGGACAGGGTCGGTAGTCCCGCTAATGAAAAACTGTTTTTT.

This chain connects TRBV7-3 to TRBJ2-7; 7 bases are a match to TRBD1. The CDR3 has 15 residues. CDR1 SGHTA and CDR2 FQGTGA come from the germline V gene. With V trimmed by 4 bases and J by 3 bases, 9 bases remained unmatched. The CDR3 DNA reads as TGTGCCAGCAGCTCAGTACGGGACAGACACTACGAGCAGTACTTC. It specifies CASSSVRDRHYEQYF.

The V gene is TRBV5-4, the J gene TRBJ2-4; TRBD1 agrees at 8 bases. The CDR3 extends over 16 amino acids. Germline assignment: CDR1 SGHNT and CDR2 YYREEE (reference sequence). With V trimmed by 3 bases and J by 0 bases, 5 bases remained unmatched. The CDR3 region has the DNA TGTGCCAGCAGCTCCCGGGACAGGCTAGCCAAAAACATTCAGTACTTC. This gives the protein CASSSRDRLAKNIQYF.

The J gene is TRBJ2-5, the V gene TRBV2; D is perhaps TRBD1 or TRBD2 (5 bases each). Germline lookup yields CDR1 SNHLY and CDR2 FYNNEI. V was trimmed by 9 bases and J by 1 base, leaving 12 bases between them. The CDR3 sequence is 13 residues long. CDR3 protein: CASKTGLQETQYF. CDR3 coding DNA: TGTGCCAGTAAAACAGGACTCCAAGAGACCCAGTACTTC.

This clone has more than one count but fewer than ten. The chain joins TRBV6-1 to TRBJ1-3; D unclear. The CDR3 consists of 14 residues. CDR1 is MNHNS, CDR2 SASEGT, per germline. The V end was cut by 0 bases, the J end by 4 bases, with 7 bases between. The CDR3 sequence: CASSEAGWGNTIYF. The DNA of the CDR3 is TGTGCCAGCAGTGAAGCAGGGTGGGGAAACACCATATATTTT.

The chain links TRBV6-1 to TRBJ2-1; 7 bases map to TRBD1. Germline V gene sequence: CDR1 MNHNS, CDR2 SASEGT. The CDR3 totals 14 residues. Trimming removed 8 bases from V and 2 bases from J; junction bases left unmatched: 6. CDR3 region: CASSTGLTYNEQFF. CDR3 sequence (DNA): TGTGCCAGCTCGACAGGGCTTACCTACAATGAGCAGTTCTTC.

The V gene is TRBV2, the J gene TRBJ2-7; D not certain. The V end was cut by 4 bases, the J end by 2 bases, with 9 bases between. CDR1 is SNHLY and CDR2 is FYNNEI in the germline V gene. The CDR3 covers 13 residues. CDR3 region: CASSAEEPYEQYF. DNA of the CDR3: TGTGCCAGCAGTGCCGAGGAGCCCTACGAGCAGTACTTC.

The table lists this clone with a count of one. The chain recombines TRBV7-8 with TRBJ2-2; no definite D call. Trimming removed 3 bases from V and 0 bases from J, with 5 bases in between. CDR3 length: 14 amino acids. Germline CDR1 and CDR2: SGHVS and FQNEAQ. CDR3 in DNA: TGTGCCAGCAGCTTTTTAGCGAACACCGGGGAGCTGTTTTTT. Protein: CASSFLANTGELFF.